One T cell receptor beta chain is described in this entry. What it binds is unknown. Germline CDR1 and CDR2: SGHRS and YFSETQ. The CDR3 covers 12 residues. The sample is drawn from a study of CXCR3-negative and CXCR3-positive naive CD8 T cells. Notes on the study in general: In CXCR3-positive naive cells, the TRB CDR3s were more hydrophobic than in CXCR3-negative naive cells.

UMI labels and 5' RACE were used to prepare the TRB cDNA libraries. TCRdb re-analyzed the 5' RACE reads; it lists each CDR3 protein once, without DNA. The sample table sets out some 54,000 distinct CDR3 sequences. This TCR was sampled from a human donor in good health. Some clones in this sample may be carry-over from other donors' samples. The specimen sequenced was naive CXCR3+ CD8+ T cells from blood. Subset described: CD45RO-CCR7+CD27+CD95- naive CD8+ T cells expressing CXCR3 (TNR3+). The rearrangement links TRBV5-1 to TRBJ2-2; as DNA is missing, the TRBD1 call by TCRdb cannot be tested. CDR3 sequence: CASSFRGGELFF.